One sample yielded the 9 T cell receptor beta chains listed below, sequenced in a study of graft-versus-host responses after intestinal transplantation. The table came from immunoSEQ multiplex PCR; TCRdb's copy has only in-frame clones and leaves some out. This sample has several thousand clones, with 94% found just once. Sequencing was performed on PBMCs, taken 11 days after intestinal transplantation. The receptors derive from a human patient who received an intestinal transplant, so some T cells may come from the graft donor.

The CDR3 here is CASSFAGGHEQFF. CDR3 in DNA: TGTGCCAGCAGCTTCGCGGGAGGCCATGAGCAGTTCTTC. V gene TRBV11-3 combines with J gene TRBJ2-1; 8 bases are a match to TRBD2. Unmatched junction bases numbered 3, after V lost 3 bases and J lost 8 bases. This CDR3 contains 13 residues. CDR1 is SGHNT, CDR2 YENEEA, per germline.

V and J are TRBV2 and TRBJ2-6; 9 nucleotides align to TRBD2. The CDR3 runs to 20 residues. Looked up from germline, CDR1 is SNHLY and CDR2 is FYNNEI. V shed 6 bases and J 2 bases; nucleotides not matched to a gene: 17. CDR3 amino acids: CASRGGGGGAQRAGANVLTF. The CDR3 DNA is TGTGCCAGCAGGGGCGGGGGCGGGGGGGCGCAAAGGGCTGGGGCCAACGTCCTGACTTTC.

The chain employs TRBV10-3 and TRBJ2-7; a possible D gene is TRBD2 (7 bases). Per germline, CDR1 ENHRY and CDR2 SYGVKD. Trimming took off 2 bases at V and 7 bases at J, with 9 bases between the two ends. The length of the CDR3 is 12 residues. The CDR3 nucleotides are TGTGCCATCAGTGAGGGGGGGGCGGAGCAGTACTTC. It yields the protein CAISEGGAEQYF.

In its sample, this clone was seen once. V is TRBV10-3 and J is TRBJ2-3; a weak D match, TRBD2 (6 bases). Deletions cut 3 bases from V and 6 bases from J, with 16 bases between. This CDR3 is 15 amino acids long. Germline V gene lookup returns CDR1 ENHRY and CDR2 SYGVKD. The CDR3 sequence is CAISERGTPLDTQYF. In DNA, the CDR3 is TGTGCCATCAGTGAACGCGGGACTCCACTGGATACGCAGTATTTT.

CDR3 nucleotide sequence: TGTGCCAGCAGTTTTTACAAGGGGGGCAATCAGCCCCAGCATTTT. This encodes CASSFYKGGNQPQHF. This chain links TRBV27 with TRBJ1-5; D possibly corresponds to TRBD1 (6 bases). Germline V gene data show CDR1 as MNHEY and CDR2 as SMNVEV (reference sequence). Trimming removed 3 bases from V and 2 bases from J, with 11 bases in between. The CDR3 consists of 15 residues.

This clone showed up just once. V usage is TRBV7-9 and J usage is TRBJ2-2; the D is unclear. In germline, CDR1 is SEHNR, CDR2 FQNEAQ (reference sequence). V was pared by 6 bases and J by 3 bases, with 17 bases between. The CDR3 totals 16 residues. CDR3 nucleotide sequence: TGTGCCAGCAGTCAAACGGGCCAAGGGTACACCGGGGAGCTGTTTTTT. This codes for CASSQTGQGYTGELFF.

The rearrangement uses TRBV6-1 and TRBJ1-1, with a possible D match to TRBD1 (5 bases). The germline gives CDR1 MNHNS, CDR2 SASEGT. The CDR3 totals 16 residues. With 3 bases removed from V and 4 bases from J, the gap between germline ends came to 18 bases. The CDR3 here is CASSEHTHRCCTEAFF. CDR3 sequence (DNA): TGTGCCAGCAGTGAGCACACCCACAGGTGCTGCACTGAAGCTTTCTTT.

This chain connects TRBV5-2 to TRBJ2-6; the D call of TRBD2 is as the table states it, not checked on the DNA. TRBV5-2 is noted as a pseudogene. The CDR3 sequence is 18 residues long. DNA for the CDR3: TGTGCCAGCAATTGTGCTGGAGAGTACACAAGTCGGGCCAACGTCCTGACTTTC. The encoded protein is CASNCAGEYTSRANVLTF.

In this sample, this clone turned up once. The chain couples TRBV7-3 to TRBJ2-3; D perhaps matches TRBD2 (5 bases). The V and J ends lost 2 bases and 7 bases respectively, with 19 bases between them. The germline gives CDR1 SGHTA, CDR2 FQGTGA. The length of the CDR3 is 16 residues. CDR3 in amino acids: CASSLEGRVPRYTQYF. The CDR3 coding sequence is TGTGCCAGCAGCTTAGAGGGCCGGGTGCCGAGATATACGCAGTATTTT.